This T cell receptor (beta chain) was observed in a study of graft-versus-host responses after intestinal transplantation. Study-wide findings and caveats: GvH clones were identified in recipient marrow, with some first appearing in ileum or blood.

Using immunoSEQ multiplex PCR, the repertoire was profiled, and TCRdb retains in-frame clones only, with some absent. The data show 80,000 or so clones, with around 92% seen just once and about 0.67% held by the top ten. Germline-derived CDR1 and CDR2 are LNHDA and SQIVND (reference sequence). This CDR3 is built from 14 residues. The V gene end was trimmed by 6 bases and the J gene end by 4 bases; junction bases not matched to a gene: 6. To note about this clone: The antigen is not known.

The TCR was taken from a human patient who received an intestinal transplant, so some T cells may come from the graft donor. The V call is TRBV19, the J call TRBJ2-1; TRBD1 agrees at 7 bases. Sequencing used PBMCs, obtained 98 days after intestinal transplantation. CDR3 in DNA: TGTGCCAGTAGCTTGACAGGGCCTTACAATGAGCAGTTCTTC. It is translated as CASSLTGPYNEQFF. Filled out from reference TRBV19 and TRBJ2-1, the complete variable domain reads DGGITQSPKYLFRKEGQNVTLSCEQNLNHDAMYWYRQDPGQGLRLIYYSQIVNDFQKGDIAEGYSVSREKKESFPLTVTSAQKNPTAFYLCASSLTGPYNEQFFGPGTRLTVL.